This T cell receptor (beta chain) was profiled in a study of T-cell reconstitution after alpha-beta-depleted transplantation in children. This clonotype came up a few times. Library preparation (for TCRbeta) was performed with unique molecular identifiers. Using its own MiXCR run on the PCR reads, TCRdb lists one record per CDR3 protein. The sample carries about 72,000 distinct CDR3 sequences, around 6.6% recorded once. Germline CDR1 ENHRY, CDR2 SYGVKD. The CDR3 consists of 14 residues. Trimming took 5 bases from V and 4 from J; bases not matched to a gene: 2. The TCR was taken from a human donor who donated a stem cell graft to a child with acute lymphoblastic leukemia. The chain employs TRBV10-3 and TRBJ2-3, with 11 bases fitting TRBD1. Material: PBMCs from the stem cell graft donor, obtained from the stem cell graft. CDR3 sequence: CAISPGQGADTQYF. Here the CDR3 DNA reads TGTGCCATCAGTCCGGGACAGGGGGCAGATACGCAGTATTTT.